The rows below give T cell receptor beta chains drawn from one sample of a study of blood T cell repertoires in COVID-19. Produced via immunoSEQ multiplex PCR; TCRdb's table is partial and in-frame only. The data contain about 160,000 clones, around 93% of them seen just once; the ten biggest clones take up roughly 4.8%. The sequenced sample was peripheral blood. These receptors came from a man younger than 40 with COVID-19, enrolled during active disease. Both conserved end residues are part of each CDR3. The order of the fields is D gene, J gene, clone size, V gene, CDR3 protein, CDR3 DNA. D genes are given only for firm matches. A row's size may be missing; if present it is once, few, many or a size class.

D: .
J: TRBJ2-7
size: .
V: TRBV9
CDR3: CASSPRTAQGSYEQYF
DNA: TGTGCCAGCAGCCCCAGGACCGCTCAGGGCTCCTACGAGCAGTACTTC

D: TRBD1
J: TRBJ1-6
size: .
V: TRBV7-9
CDR3: CASSLRQGENSPLHF
DNA: TGTGCCAGCAGCCTAAGACAGGGGGAGAATTCACCCCTCCACTTT

D: .
J: TRBJ2-7
size: .
V: TRBV20-1
CDR3: CSARESYEQYF
DNA: TGCAGTGCTAGGGAGTCCTACGAGCAGTACTTC

D: TRBD2
J: TRBJ2-3
size: .
V: TRBV24-1
CDR3: CAVAGASTDTQYF
DNA: TGTGCCGTAGCGGGGGCTAGCACAGATACGCAGTATTTT

D: .
J: TRBJ2-3
size: .
V: TRBV11-2
CDR3: CASSLAGGEDTQYF
DNA: TGTGCCAGCAGCTTAGCAGGCGGGGAAGATACGCAGTATTTT

D: .
J: TRBJ2-7
size: .
V: TRBV7-9
CDR3: CASSLGAGQGGEQYF
DNA: TGTGCCAGCAGCTTGGGCGCGGGGCAGGGGGGCGAGCAGTACTTC

D: TRBD1
J: TRBJ2-1
size: few
V: TRBV24-1
CDR3: CATSDQGQGAMFNEQFF
DNA: TGTGCCACCAGTGATCAAGGCCAGGGGGCAATGTTTAATGAGCAGTTCTTC

D: TRBD1
J: TRBJ1-1
size: .
V: TRBV19
CDR3: CASRAVPGQGSTEAFF
DNA: TGTGCCAGTAGGGCGGTCCCGGGACAGGGAAGCACTGAAGCTTTCTTT

D: TRBD1
J: TRBJ1-4
size: .
V: TRBV10-3
CDR3: CAISATGVREKLFF
DNA: TGTGCCATCAGTGCGACAGGGGTTAGGGAAAAACTGTTTTTT

D: .
J: TRBJ1-6
size: few
V: TRBV25-1
CDR3: CASSESGLTNSPLHF
DNA: TGTGCCAGCAGTGAATCCGGACTTACCAATTCACCCCTCCACTTT

D: TRBD1
J: TRBJ2-7
size: .
V: TRBV9
CDR3: CASSVVPGQGPYEQYF
DNA: TGTGCCAGCAGCGTAGTACCGGGACAGGGTCCCTACGAGCAGTACTTC

D: TRBD2
J: TRBJ2-1
size: .
V: TRBV28
CDR3: CASSSRLAGGLLDNLYNEQFF
DNA: TGTGCCAGCAGCTCCAGACTAGCGGGAGGATTACTAGACAATCTCTACAATGAGCAGTTCTTC

D: .
J: TRBJ2-7
size: .
V: TRBV27
CDR3: CASSLSTGVSGYEQYF
DNA: TGTGCCAGCAGTTTATCGACGGGGGTATCTGGCTACGAGCAGTACTTC

D: TRBD2
J: TRBJ2-5
size: .
V: TRBV5-8
CDR3: CASSFPIAGRAETQYF
DNA: TGTGCCAGCAGCTTCCCAATAGCGGGGAGGGCAGAGACCCAGTACTTC

D: .
J: TRBJ1-5
size: .
V: TRBV6-5
CDR3: CASRQGQDQPQHF
DNA: TGTGCCAGCAGACAGGGTCAGGATCAGCCCCAGCATTTT

D: .
J: TRBJ1-5
size: .
V: TRBV18
CDR3: CASSPDSFNQPQHF
DNA: TGTGCCAGCTCACCTGACAGTTTCAATCAGCCCCAGCATTTT

D: TRBD1
J: TRBJ1-2
size: .
V: TRBV29-1
CDR3: CSLWAGGDGYTF
DNA: TGCAGCCTTTGGGCAGGGGGCGATGGCTACACCTTC

D: TRBD2
J: TRBJ2-1
size: .
V: TRBV12-5
CDR3: CASGLVTGGPYNEQFF
DNA: TGTGCTAGTGGTTTGGTCACGGGAGGGCCCTACAATGAGCAGTTCTTC

D: .
J: TRBJ2-6
size: .
V: TRBV29-1
CDR3: CSVKSGGLGANVLTF
DNA: TGCAGCGTTAAAAGTGGGGGCTTGGGGGCCAACGTCCTGACTTTC

D: TRBD1
J: TRBJ1-5
size: few
V: TRBV5-6
CDR3: CASSYGRGQGALVNQPQHF
DNA: TGTGCCAGCAGCTACGGCCGGGGACAGGGGGCTCTAGTGAATCAGCCCCAGCATTTT

D: TRBD1
J: TRBJ2-3
size: .
V: TRBV7-2
CDR3: CASSLYDRATDTQYF
DNA: TGTGCCAGCAGCTTATACGACAGGGCGACAGATACGCAGTATTTT

D: .
J: TRBJ2-7
size: .
V: TRBV11-2
CDR3: CASSLEPVRYEQYF
DNA: TGTGCCAGCAGCTTAGAGCCAGTACGCTACGAGCAGTACTTC

D: .
J: TRBJ2-1
size: .
V: TRBV7-9
CDR3: CASSLESSYNEQFF
DNA: TGTGCCAGCAGCTTAGAGAGCTCCTACAATGAGCAGTTCTTC